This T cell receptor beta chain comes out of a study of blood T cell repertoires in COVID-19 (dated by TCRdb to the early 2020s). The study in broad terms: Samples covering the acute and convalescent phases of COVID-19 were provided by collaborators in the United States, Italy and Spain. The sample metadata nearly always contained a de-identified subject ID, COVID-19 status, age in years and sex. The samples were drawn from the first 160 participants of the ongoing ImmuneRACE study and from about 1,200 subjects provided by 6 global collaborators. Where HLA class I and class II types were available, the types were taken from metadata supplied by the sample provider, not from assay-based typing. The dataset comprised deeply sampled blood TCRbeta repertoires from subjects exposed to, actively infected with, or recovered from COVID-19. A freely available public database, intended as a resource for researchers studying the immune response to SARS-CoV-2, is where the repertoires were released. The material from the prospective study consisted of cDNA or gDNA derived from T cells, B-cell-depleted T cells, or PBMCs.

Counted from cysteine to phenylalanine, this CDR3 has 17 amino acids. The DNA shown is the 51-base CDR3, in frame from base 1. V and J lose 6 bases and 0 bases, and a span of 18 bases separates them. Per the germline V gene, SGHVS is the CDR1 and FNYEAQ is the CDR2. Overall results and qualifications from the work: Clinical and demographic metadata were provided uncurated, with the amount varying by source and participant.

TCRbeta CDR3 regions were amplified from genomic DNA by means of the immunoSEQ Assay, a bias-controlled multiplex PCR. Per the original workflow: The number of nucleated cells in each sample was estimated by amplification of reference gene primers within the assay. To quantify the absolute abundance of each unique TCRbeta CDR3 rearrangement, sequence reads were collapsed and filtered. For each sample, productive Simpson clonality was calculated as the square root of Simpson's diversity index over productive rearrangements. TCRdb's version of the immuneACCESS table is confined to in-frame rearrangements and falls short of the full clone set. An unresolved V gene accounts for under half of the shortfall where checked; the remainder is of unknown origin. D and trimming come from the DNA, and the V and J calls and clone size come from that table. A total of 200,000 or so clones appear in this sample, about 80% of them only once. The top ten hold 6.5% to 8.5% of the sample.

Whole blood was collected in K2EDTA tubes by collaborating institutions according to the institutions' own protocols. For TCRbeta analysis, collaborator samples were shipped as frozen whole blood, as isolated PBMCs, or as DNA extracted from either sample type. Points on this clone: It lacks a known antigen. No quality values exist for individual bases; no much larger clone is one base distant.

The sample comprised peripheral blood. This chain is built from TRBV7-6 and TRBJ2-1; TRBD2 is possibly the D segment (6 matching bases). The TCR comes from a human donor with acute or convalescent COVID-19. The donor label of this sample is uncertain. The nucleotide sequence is TGTGCCAGCAGTACACCCCGGGGCGGGGTCTCCTACAATGAGCAGTTCTTC. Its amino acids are CASSTPRGGVSYNEQFF.